This T cell receptor beta chain was captured by sequencing in a study of blood T cell repertoires in COVID-19. Study-level background: There were acute and convalescent COVID-19 samples, and they came from the United States, Italy and Spain. PBMCs, B-cell-depleted T cells, or T cells were the source of the cDNA or gDNA that made up the material.

Original processing notes: Scientists estimated how many nucleated cells there were by amplifying reference gene primers. Some clones are missing from TCRdb's copy, which holds only in-frame ones; the method was immunoSEQ multiplex PCR. Clonal size and the V and J genes are those of that table, whereas D and trimming came from the DNA. The profile shows over 75,000 clones, 80% of them singletons. This TCR was sampled from a man aged 45-65 years who had recovered from COVID-19. The sample comprised peripheral blood.

CDR3 coding DNA: TGTGCCTGGACCACCGGAGCGCCCTATAATTCACCCCTCCACTTT. Residues: CAWTTGAPYNSPLHF. V and J are TRBV30 and TRBJ1-6; no clear D. Trimming removed 4 bases at V and 2 bases at J, with 12 bases between. The V gene's germline CDR1 is GTSNPN and CDR2 SVGIG (reference sequence). This CDR3 has 15 residues.